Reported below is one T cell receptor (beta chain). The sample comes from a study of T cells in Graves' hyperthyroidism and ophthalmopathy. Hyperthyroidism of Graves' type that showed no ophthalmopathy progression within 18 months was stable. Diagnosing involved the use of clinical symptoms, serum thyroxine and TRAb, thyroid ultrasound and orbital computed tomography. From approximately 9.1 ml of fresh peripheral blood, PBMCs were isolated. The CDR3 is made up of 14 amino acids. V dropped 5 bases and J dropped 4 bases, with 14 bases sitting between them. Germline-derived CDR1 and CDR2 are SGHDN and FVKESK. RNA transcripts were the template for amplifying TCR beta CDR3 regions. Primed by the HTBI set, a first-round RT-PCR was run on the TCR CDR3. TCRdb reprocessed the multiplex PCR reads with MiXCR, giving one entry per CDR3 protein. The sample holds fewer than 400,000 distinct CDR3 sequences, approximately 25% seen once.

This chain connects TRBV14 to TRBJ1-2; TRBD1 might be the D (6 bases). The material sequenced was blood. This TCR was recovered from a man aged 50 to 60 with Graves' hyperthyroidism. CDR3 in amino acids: CASSKQGRSYGYTF. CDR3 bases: TGTGCCAGCAGCAAACAGGGAAGGAGCTATGGCTACACCTTC.